The 31 T cell receptor beta chains given below trace back to one sample, sequenced in a study of blood T cells in healthy people across ages. A J-beta primer mix and a sample-barcoded 5' primer were used in a second PCR of roughly 6 to 11 cycles. TCRdb passed the 5' RACE reads through MiXCR, listing each CDR3 protein once. The profile shows just over 1 million distinct CDR3 sequences, more than 35% of them singletons. Source material: blood. Source of these receptors: a woman between 55 and 75 years old in good health.

This chain uses TRBV7-9 with TRBJ1-1, with D tentatively TRBD1 (6 bases). From germline, CDR1 is SEHNR and CDR2 FQNEAQ (reference sequence). The CDR3 is made up of 18 amino acids. The germline V and J ends were trimmed by 1 base and 2 bases, with 20 bases remaining between them. CDR3 DNA: TGTGCCAGCAGCTTAGGGGGGGGCGGACTACCTCCTAACACTGAAGCTTTCTTT. Its protein is CASSLGGGGLPPNTEAFF.

In this sample, this clonotype turned up a few times. The chain has TRBV7-8 and TRBJ2-1; TRBD2 matches at 11 bases. Germline V gene sequence: CDR1 SGHVS, CDR2 FQNEAQ. Trimming at V came to 6 bases and at J to 6 bases, leaving 7 bases not matched to a gene. The CDR3 consists of 15 residues. The CDR3 here is CASRSTSGIANEQFF. The CDR3 DNA sequence: TGTGCCAGCAGGTCGACTAGCGGGATAGCCAATGAGCAGTTCTTC.

The chain carries TRBV2 and TRBJ2-4; 10 bases match TRBD2. The J call is in doubt because the DNA end fits TRBJ2-7 better. The CDR3 has 13 residues. Germline CDR1 reads SNHLY; CDR2 reads FYNNEI. CDR3 DNA sequence: TGTGCCAGCAAACTAGCGGGATTCTACGAGCAGTACTTC. Its translation is CASKLAGFYEQYF.

This clonotype came up a few times. The rearrangement uses TRBV6-5 and TRBJ2-6, with D uncertain. Trimming shortened V by 3 bases and J by 2 bases, and 17 bases separated the two germline ends. Germline CDR1 MNHEY, CDR2 SVGAGI. This CDR3 comprises 18 residues. CDR3 coding DNA: TGTGCCAGCAGTTATCAGTCGCGGATGTCAACTGGGGCCAACGTCCTGACTTTC. It encodes CASSYQSRMSTGANVLTF.

The chain links TRBV6-1 to TRBJ2-1; 8 nucleotides align to TRBD2. Looked up from germline, CDR1 is MNHNS and CDR2 is SASEGT. The junction had 8 bases not matched to a gene; V was cut back by 8 bases and J by 2 bases. The CDR3 is 15 amino acids. CDR3 sequence reads: CASALGAGAYNEQFF. DNA of the CDR3: TGTGCCAGCGCCTTAGGAGCGGGGGCCTACAATGAGCAGTTCTTC.

Only a few counts were recorded for this clonotype. The V call is TRBV7-9, the J call TRBJ1-5, with D possibly matching TRBD1 (5 bases). This CDR3 contains 14 residues. The ends were cut back, 1 base at V and 4 bases at J, with 8 bases in the middle. The germline CDR1 and CDR2 sequences are SEHNR and FQNEAQ (reference sequence). The CDR3 spells CASSLGDPNQPQHF. CDR3 nucleotides: TGTGCCAGCAGCTTAGGGGACCCGAATCAGCCCCAGCATTTT.

This clonotype turned up a few times. This rearrangement joins TRBV7-8 to TRBJ2-3, with D possibly TRBD1 on 6 matching bases. The CDR3 runs to 16 residues. Germline V gives CDR1 SGHVS, CDR2 FQNEAQ. Trimming removed 4 bases from V and 2 bases from J, with 16 bases in between. In nucleotides, the CDR3 is TGTGCCAGCAGCTCTGGTGCCAGGGGTTTCACAGATACGCAGTATTTT. Translated: CASSSGARGFTDTQYF.

V usage is TRBV10-2 and J usage is TRBJ2-5; D call uncertain. V was pared by 5 bases and J by 8 bases, with 9 bases between. Germline V lookup: CDR1 WSHSY, CDR2 SAAADI. This CDR3 has 11 residues. As DNA, the CDR3 is TGCGCCAGCAGTCTCTCAGCAACCCAGTACTTC. It translates to CASSLSATQYF.

The chain is built from TRBV24-1 and TRBJ2-1, with TRBD1 matching over 8 bases. The CDR3 sequence is 15 residues long. Germline V CDR1 and CDR2: KGHDR, SFDVKD. With V trimmed by 4 bases and J by 4 bases, 5 bases remained unmatched. The DNA of the CDR3 is TGTGCCACCAGTGACCCAGGGGGCTATTACAATGAGCAGTTCTTC. Protein product: CATSDPGGYYNEQFF.

The gene calls are TRBV20-1 and TRBJ2-1; D ambiguous. Trimming cost V 3 bases and J 5 bases, with 11 bases left between them. CDR1 is DFQATT, CDR2 SNEGSKA, per germline (reference sequence). The CDR3 length is 13 residues. CDR3 in amino acids: CSASGLSDNEQFF. CDR3 coding DNA: TGCAGTGCTAGCGGGCTTTCGGACAATGAGCAGTTCTTC.

The chain has TRBV5-1 and TRBJ2-5, with D perhaps being TRBD1 or TRBD2 (5 bases each). Germline V CDR1 and CDR2: SGHRS, YFSETQ. Trimming took off 5 bases at V and 3 bases at J, with 11 bases between the two ends. This CDR3 is 13 amino acids long. The CDR3 reads CASSVMGEETQYF. In DNA, the CDR3 is TGCGCCAGCAGTGTCATGGGGGAAGAGACCCAGTACTTC.

CDR3: CASSFPGQGASTDTQYF. CDR3 sequence (DNA): TGTGCCAGCAGTTTCCCGGGACAGGGGGCGAGCACAGATACGCAGTATTTT. The chain uses TRBV28 and TRBJ2-3; the match to TRBD1 covers 12 bases. Looked up from germline, CDR1 is MDHEN and CDR2 is SYDVKM. V trimming: 3 bases; J trimming: 0 bases; junction bases outside the gene matches: 4. The CDR3 length is 17 residues.

This chain links TRBV6-1 with TRBJ2-2, with D hard to call. V lost 0 bases and J lost 2, with 7 bases in between. CDR3 length equals 15 residues. CDR1 and CDR2 (germline): MNHNS, SASEGT. CDR3 sequence (DNA): TGTGCCAGCAGTGAAGCAAGGCTTAACACCGGGGAGCTGTTTTTT. It translates to CASSEARLNTGELFF.

This clonotype has more than one count but fewer than ten. The genes are TRBV2 and TRBJ2-4, with TRBD2 identical over 10 bases. The DNA end is more similar to TRBJ2-7, so the J call may be wrong. Germline loops: CDR1 SNHLY, CDR2 FYNNEI. This CDR3 spans 14 amino acids. CDR3 in DNA: TGTGCCAGCAGTGAACTAGCGGGAGTCGACGAGCAGTACTTC. It translates to CASSELAGVDEQYF.

This clonotype has just a few counts. The chain combines TRBV29-1 with TRBJ2-3, with 11 positions matching TRBD2. The junction had 7 bases not matched to a gene; V was cut back by 1 base and J by 4 bases. In germline, CDR1 is SQVTM, CDR2 ANQGSEA. The CDR3 is made up of 16 amino acids. The CDR3 sequence is CSVEGRSGRAPDTQYF. The CDR3 region has the DNA TGCAGCGTTGAAGGGCGTAGCGGGAGGGCCCCAGATACGCAGTATTTT.

This clonotype was recorded a few times. This chain connects TRBV20-1 to TRBJ2-1; possibly TRBD1 or TRBD2 for D (5 bases each). Germline V CDR1 and CDR2: DFQATT, SNEGSKA (reference sequence). The CDR3 has 15 residues. V lost 1 base to trimming and J lost 4 bases, with 14 bases between them. CDR3 nucleotides: TGCAGTGCTAGAGTCTGGGACCAAGGATACAATGAGCAGTTCTTC. Its protein is CSARVWDQGYNEQFF.

The chain has TRBV15 and TRBJ2-3, with D maybe TRBD1 (7 bases). Germline V gene data show CDR1 as LNHNV and CDR2 as YYDKDF (reference sequence). V was shortened by 3 bases and J by 4 bases, with 14 bases between the two germline ends. This CDR3 contains 15 residues. This CDR3 is CATSSRQGGADTQYF. In DNA, the CDR3 is TGTGCCACCAGCAGCCGACAGGGAGGCGCAGATACGCAGTATTTT.

About this clonotype: A much larger clone is a single base away; this may be a read error. This sequence joins TRBV29-1 and TRBJ2-6, with unresolved D. Germline-derived CDR1 and CDR2 are SQVTM and ANQGSEA. The CDR3 totals 14 residues. The CDR3 loop is CSVKDNSGANVLTF. CDR3 nucleotides: TGCAGCGTTAAAGACAACTCTGGGGCCAACGTCCTGACTTTC.

The rearrangement uses TRBV6-1 and TRBJ2-7; 7 bases line up with TRBD1. The ends lost 5 bases at V and 2 bases at J; junction bases unmatched: 6. There are 14 residues in the CDR3. Germline CDR1 and CDR2: MNHNS and SASEGT. The CDR3 sequence: CASSRGTEPYEQYF. The CDR3 region has the DNA TGTGCCAGCAGTCGAGGGACAGAGCCCTACGAGCAGTACTTC.

This clonotype was observed a handful of times. V and J are TRBV27 and TRBJ1-2; 7 bases agree with TRBD1. The CDR3 is 16 amino acids. The germline V gene has CDR1 MNHEY and CDR2 SMNVEV (reference sequence). Trimming cost V 2 bases and J 2 bases; bases outside gene matches: 8. The CDR3 loop reads CASSLTPGQPNYGYTF. The DNA of the CDR3 is TGTGCCAGCAGTTTAACTCCGGGACAGCCGAACTATGGCTACACCTTC.

The chain is built from TRBV4-1 and TRBJ2-1; 9 positions match TRBD2. Germline V gene sequence: CDR1 MGHRA, CDR2 YSYEKL. The CDR3 has 15 residues. V dropped 3 bases and J dropped 5; count of bases not matched to a gene: 5. For the CDR3, the DNA is TGCGCCAGCAGCCAGGTGGCTAGCGGGAACAATGAGCAGTTCTTC. This encodes CASSQVASGNNEQFF.

This clonotype was recorded only once. This chain connects TRBV10-3 to TRBJ1-5; TRBD1 agrees at 8 bases. Germline values: CDR1 ENHRY, CDR2 SYGVKD. CDR3 length: 14 amino acids. Trimming at V came to 11 bases and at J to 6 bases, leaving 12 bases not matched to a gene. The CDR3 loop is CAVRDRSDSQPQHF. CDR3 sequence (DNA): TGTGCCGTTCGGGACAGGTCCGATAGTCAGCCCCAGCATTTT.

This clonotype was seen a few times. This rearrangement joins TRBV3-1 to TRBJ2-2; 9 nucleotides align to TRBD2. Germline CDR1 LGHDT, CDR2 YNNKEL (reference sequence). CDR3 length: 15 amino acids. The ends lost 4 bases at V and 0 bases at J; junction bases unmatched: 0. The CDR3 nucleotides read TGTGCCAGCAGCCGACTAGCGGCGAACACCGGGGAGCTGTTTTTT. Translating gives CASSRLAANTGELFF.

This clonotype showed up just once. A much larger clone lies a single base off, so this may be a read error. The rearrangement links TRBV11-1 to TRBJ2-5; D unresolved. Trimming left V 5 bases short and J 3 bases short, with 13 bases between. Germline CDR1 and CDR2: SGHAT and FQDESV (reference sequence). The CDR3 totals 14 residues. The CDR3 DNA sequence: TGTGCCAGCAGCGTAGGCCCAGCAGAAGAGACCCAGTACTTC. This gives the protein CASSVGPAEETQYF.

V and J are TRBV20-1 and TRBJ2-1; D may correspond to TRBD1 or TRBD2 (6 bases each). V shed 0 bases and J shed 6 bases, with 21 bases lying between them. Germline values: CDR1 DFQATT, CDR2 SNEGSKA (reference sequence). The CDR3 covers 17 residues. This chain's CDR3 is CSARDPGGLQPTNEQFF. As DNA, the CDR3 is TGCAGTGCTAGAGATCCTGGGGGGCTGCAACCTACCAATGAGCAGTTCTTC.

The DNA for the CDR3 is TGTGCCAGCAGTTTGGGACTAGCGGGAGGACCCGAGCAGTACTTC. This gives the protein CASSLGLAGGPEQYF. The chain uses TRBV27 and TRBJ2-5; TRBD2 agrees at 15 bases. The J call may be in error: the DNA end matches TRBJ2-7 better. Germline V lookup: CDR1 MNHEY, CDR2 SMNVEV (reference sequence). This CDR3 contains 15 residues.

In its sample, this clonotype was seen a few times. The J gene is TRBJ2-1, the V gene TRBV5-1, with D uncertain. CDR3 length: 17 amino acids. The V and J ends lost 4 bases and 1 base respectively, with 18 bases between them. CDR1 and CDR2 (germline): SGHRS, YFSETQ. The CDR3 loop reads CASSPTVGGASYNEQFF. CDR3 nucleotides: TGCGCCAGCAGCCCCACGGTCGGTGGAGCGTCCTACAATGAGCAGTTCTTC.

This chain links TRBV9 with TRBJ1-6; 7 nucleotides align to TRBD1. Unmatched junction bases numbered 6, after V lost 3 bases and J lost 6 bases. Germline V lookup: CDR1 SGDLS, CDR2 YYNGEE. The CDR3 has 15 residues. The CDR3 loop reads CASSASGTANSPLHF. The CDR3 DNA is TGTGCCAGCAGCGCATCCGGGACAGCTAATTCACCCCTCCACTTT.

J is TRBJ2-5 and V is TRBV7-9; 8 nucleotides align to TRBD1. V gave up 2 bases and J gave up 1 base; unmatched junction bases: 6. This CDR3 contains 16 residues. Germline V CDR1 and CDR2: SEHNR, FQNEAQ (reference sequence). DNA for the CDR3: TGTGCCAGCAGCTTACAGGCACAGGGGGTCCAAGAGACCCAGTACTTC. This sequence encodes CASSLQAQGVQETQYF.

This chain joins TRBV12-3 or TRBV12-4 and TRBJ2-1, with 10 bases fitting TRBD1. V gave up 7 bases and J gave up 6 bases; unmatched junction bases: 12. CDR3 length: 16 residues. CDR3 sequence (DNA): TGTGCCAGCAATTCCCGCACCGGGACAGGGGCCAATGAGCAGTTCTTC. Protein product: CASNSRTGTGANEQFF.

The chain combines TRBV6-5 with TRBJ1-1, with D unclear. The CDR3 runs 18 residues. The V and J ends lost 0 bases and 1 base respectively, with 18 bases between them. Germline CDR1 MNHEY, CDR2 SVGAGI. The CDR3 loop reads CASSYSLIGRSWNTEAFF. The CDR3 nucleotides read TGTGCCAGCAGTTACTCGCTTATCGGTAGGAGTTGGAACACTGAAGCTTTCTTT.